The 10 T cell receptor beta chains in this list originate from one sample, sequenced in a study of shared clonotypes between healthy human individuals. Sequencing was performed with immunoSEQ multiplex PCR; in TCRdb, only in-frame clones are kept and a portion is missing. The sample holds approximately 2.5 million clones, just over 90% seen once. Specimen: naive CD4+ T cells sorted from blood. The sample's subset: CD45RA+ positively selected. Receptors originate from a man in his late teens or twenties in good health.

This clone was detected once. The J gene is TRBJ2-3, the V gene TRBV6-5; 7 bases are shared with TRBD2. With 8 bases clipped from V and 0 bases from J, the junction kept 5 bases outside the gene matches. Germline CDR1 reads MNHEY; CDR2 reads SVGAGI. This CDR3 has 14 amino acids. CDR3 loop: CASSGGRSTDTQYF. The DNA for the CDR3 is TGTGCCAGCTCGGGGGGAAGAAGCACAGATACGCAGTATTTT.

This rearrangement joins TRBV5-1 to TRBJ2-1; D not resolved. The V end lost 2 bases, the J end lost 8 bases, and 14 bases lay between the germline ends. The length of the CDR3 is 14 residues. Germline lookup yields CDR1 SGHRS and CDR2 YFSETQ. The DNA for the CDR3 is TGCGCCAGCAGCTTCCTAATGACACTGGATGAGCAGTTCTTC. Amino acids: CASSFLMTLDEQFF. Full variable domain (outside the CDR3, taken from reference TRBV5-1 and TRBJ2-1): KAGVTQTPRYLIKTRGQQVTLSCSPISGHRSVSWYQQTPGQGLQFLFEYFSETQRNKGNFPGRFSGRQFSNSRSEMNVSTLELGDSALYLCASSFLMTLDEQFFGPGTRLTVL.

The chain is built from TRBV6-5 and TRBJ2-7; the D gene is possibly TRBD1 (6 bases). Looked up from germline, CDR1 is MNHEY and CDR2 is SVGAGI. This CDR3 is built from 14 residues. V was clipped by 6 bases and J by 4 bases, with 16 bases between them. The CDR3 DNA sequence: TGTGCCAGCAGACCCGCAGGGGTTACATACGAGCAGTACTTC. Its translation is CASRPAGVTYEQYF.

The V call is TRBV7-6, the J call TRBJ2-7; 9 bases align to TRBD2. Germline V lookup: CDR1 SGHVS, CDR2 FNYEAQ. CDR3 size: 14 residues. Trimming removed 5 bases from V and 2 bases from J; junction bases left unmatched: 4. The chain's CDR3 is CASSRERGAYEQYF. The CDR3 DNA follows: TGTGCCAGCAGCAGAGAGCGGGGGGCCTACGAGCAGTACTTC.

This clone was seen a single time. V usage is TRBV28 and J usage is TRBJ1-6; a possible D gene is TRBD1 (5 bases). Trimming shortened V by 0 bases and J by 7 bases, and 19 bases separated the two germline ends. The germline V gene has CDR1 MDHEN and CDR2 SYDVKM. The CDR3 length is 18 residues. The CDR3 region is CASSLWQGFPPANSPLHF. As DNA, the CDR3 is TGTGCCAGCAGTTTATGGCAGGGATTTCCTCCGGCCAATTCACCCCTCCACTTT.

The chain joins TRBV10-3 to TRBJ2-1; possible D gene TRBD2, 6 bases. Per germline, CDR1 ENHRY and CDR2 SYGVKD. Trimming left V 11 bases short and J 3 bases short, with 14 bases between. The CDR3 runs 13 residues. The CDR3 DNA is TGTGCCGGCAGGGCGGGACTCTACAATGAGCAGTTCTTC. Amino acids: CAGRAGLYNEQFF.

J is TRBJ2-2 and V is TRBV5-6; TRBD2 agrees at 7 bases. The CDR3 totals 15 residues. Looked up from germline, CDR1 is SGHDT and CDR2 is YYEEEE. The J segment lost 2 bases and the V segment lost 6 bases, leaving 7 bases of the junction unmatched. In DNA, the CDR3 is TGTGCCAGCACCTCGGCGGGGGAAAACACCGGGGAGCTGTTTTTT. Encoded protein: CASTSAGENTGELFF.

Written as DNA, the CDR3 is TGCGCCAGCAGGAGTCAGGGCTACCTAATGAACACTGAAGCTTTCTTT. Its protein is CASRSQGYLMNTEAFF. This chain uses TRBV5-1 with TRBJ1-1, with a tentative D call TRBD1 (5 bases). CDR3 length: 16 residues. Trimming removed 5 bases at V and 0 bases at J, with 17 bases between. Germline V gives CDR1 SGHRS, CDR2 YFSETQ.

Only one count was recorded for this clone. The V and J genes are TRBV27 and TRBJ2-7, with 7 bases matching TRBD1. V was clipped by 6 bases and J by 0 bases; unmatched bases: 8. The CDR3 consists of 15 residues. Germline CDR1 MNHEY, CDR2 SMNVEV (reference sequence). This CDR3 reads CASRTTGKSSYEQYF. CDR3 bases: TGTGCCAGCAGGACGACAGGGAAGAGCTCCTACGAGCAGTACTTC.

This chain uses TRBV10-3 with TRBJ2-7, with D possibly being TRBD2 (6 bases). V lost 4 bases to trimming and J lost 9 bases, with 13 bases between them. The CDR3 is made up of 12 amino acids. Per the germline V gene, CDR1 is ENHRY and CDR2 is SYGVKD. For the CDR3, the DNA is TGTGCCATCAGTGGGAGGGCCGGTGGGCAGTACTTC. Protein: CAISGRAGGQYF.